One sample yielded the 28 T cell receptor beta chains listed below, sequenced in a study of tumor-infiltrating lymphocytes in localized non-small cell lung cancer. Here immunoSEQ multiplex PCR was the method, and the copy in TCRdb shows in-frame clones only, minus some. The sample includes around 10,000 clones, about 60% of them seen just once. The sample taken for sequencing was lung tumor tissue. Every receptor here comes from a human donor with non-small cell lung cancer.

This clone has only a few counts. This chain connects TRBV27 to TRBJ2-7; 11 bases map to TRBD2. The germline CDR1 and CDR2 sequences are MNHEY and SMNVEV (reference sequence). This CDR3 has 14 residues. V was clipped by 5 bases and J by 4 bases; unmatched bases: 4. The CDR3 sequence is CASSPTSGNYEQYF. CDR3 in DNA: TGTGCCAGCAGTCCGACTAGCGGGAATTACGAGCAGTACTTC.

V and J are TRBV19 and TRBJ1-2; 10 bases match TRBD1. CDR1 and CDR2 (germline): LNHDA, SQIVND (reference sequence). With V trimmed by 3 bases and J by 5 bases, 6 bases remained unmatched. This CDR3 has 15 residues. CDR3 residues: CASSMRGTGVYGYTF. The CDR3, as DNA: TGTGCCAGTAGTATGCGCGGGACAGGGGTGTATGGCTACACCTTC.

The V call is TRBV9, the J call TRBJ2-3, with D possibly TRBD2 on 5 matching bases. Looked up from germline, CDR1 is SGDLS and CDR2 is YYNGEE. V lost 3 bases to trimming and J lost 0 bases, with 17 bases between them. The CDR3 sequence is 17 residues long. The DNA of the CDR3 is TGTGCCAGCAGCGCCTATGTCGCGGGCCCTAGCACAGATACGCAGTATTTT. This encodes CASSAYVAGPSTDTQYF.

The genes are TRBV14 and TRBJ2-7; 7 positions match TRBD1. With V trimmed by 6 bases and J by 7 bases, 12 bases remained unmatched. This CDR3 is 14 amino acids long. Germline V gives CDR1 SGHDN, CDR2 FVKESK. CDR3 bases: TGTGCCAGCAGAAGGAGTGGACCCAGGGGGGAGCAGTACTTC. Translated: CASRRSGPRGEQYF. The variable domain in full, with the rest retrieved from reference TRBV14 and TRBJ2-7, is EAGVTQFPSHSVIEKGQTVTLRCDPISGHDNLYWYRRVMGKEIKFLLHFVKESKQDESGMPNNRFLAERTGGTYSTLKVQPAELEDSGVYFCASRRSGPRGEQYFGPGTRLTVT.

The chain joins TRBV11-2 to TRBJ2-1; tentatively, D is TRBD2 (6 bases). The V and J ends lost 5 bases and 0 bases respectively, with 23 bases between them. The CDR3 is 19 residues long. Germline V lookup: CDR1 SGHAT, CDR2 FQNNGV. CDR3 sequence reads: CASSHGIADTLRSYNEQFF. CDR3 sequence (DNA): TGTGCCAGCAGCCATGGGATAGCGGATACCCTTCGCTCCTACAATGAGCAGTTCTTC.

The chain links TRBV29-1 to TRBJ2-1, with 10 bases identical to TRBD1. The V gene's germline CDR1 is SQVTM and CDR2 ANQGSEA. Trimming removed 7 bases from V and 7 bases from J; junction bases left unmatched: 13. The CDR3 extends over 15 amino acids. The CDR3: CSARESGTGVNEQFF. The CDR3 DNA follows: TGCAGCGCCAGAGAATCCGGGACAGGGGTTAATGAGCAGTTCTTC.

This chain links TRBV7-9 with TRBJ2-1, with no clear D. This CDR3 spans 15 amino acids. The V end lost 5 bases, the J end lost 4 bases, and 15 bases lay between the germline ends. From germline, CDR1 is SEHNR and CDR2 FQNEAQ (reference sequence). DNA of the CDR3: TGTGCCAGCAGCAATGAGCAGAGCCTTTACAATGAGCAGTTCTTC. As protein: CASSNEQSLYNEQFF.

The gene calls are TRBV20-1 and TRBJ2-5; D gene uncertain. The CDR3 spans 11 residues. Germline V gene lookup returns CDR1 DFQATT and CDR2 SNEGSKA (reference sequence). The V gene lost 0 bases and the J gene lost 4 bases, with 3 bases spanning the gap. The CDR3 here is CSARDLETQYF. In DNA form, the CDR3 reads TGCAGTGCTAGAGACCTAGAGACCCAGTACTTC.

By proportion, this clone is medium-sized (0.01 to 0.1%). The gene calls are TRBV29-1 and TRBJ2-7, with D uncertain. Germline values: CDR1 SQVTM, CDR2 ANQGSEA. V lost 5 bases and J 4 bases, leaving 15 bases between the germline ends. The CDR3 is 13 residues long. The CDR3 sequence: CSVLRSRPYEQYF. CDR3 DNA: TGCAGCGTTCTAAGAAGTCGGCCGTACGAGCAGTACTTC.

The chain couples TRBV9 to TRBJ1-2; D not certain. V lost 0 bases and J lost 7, with 13 bases in between. This CDR3 contains 14 residues. The germline CDR1 and CDR2 sequences are SGDLS and YYNGEE. The chain's CDR3 is CASSVDNSGLGYTF. The DNA for the CDR3 is TGTGCCAGCAGCGTAGACAACTCCGGTCTTGGCTACACCTTC.

This clone was recorded a few times. The J gene is TRBJ2-3, the V gene TRBV5-1; D possibly corresponds to TRBD1 (5 bases). In germline, CDR1 is SGHRS, CDR2 YFSETQ. Trimming shortened V by 2 bases and J by 2 bases, and 9 bases separated the two germline ends. CDR3 length: 14 residues. CDR3 DNA sequence: TGCGCCAGCAGCTTCTCGGACAACACAGATACGCAGTATTTT. This codes for CASSFSDNTDTQYF.

In the case of this clone: Germline is not matched at one junction end, which may reflect a read error. The chain combines TRBV6-5 with TRBJ1-5; no firm D call. This CDR3 has 14 residues. The germline gives CDR1 MNHEY, CDR2 SVGAGI. The CDR3, as DNA: TGTGCCAGCAGCTACTCAGGTAGCAATCAGCCCCAGCATTTT. Protein sequence: CASSYSGSNQPQHF.

The V and J genes are TRBV6-6 and TRBJ2-7; maybe TRBD2 (5 bases). Trimming left V 5 bases short and J 1 base short, with 9 bases between. This CDR3 has 13 residues. CDR1 and CDR2 (germline): MNHNY, SVGAGI (reference sequence). The CDR3 DNA sequence: TGTGCCAGCAGTCGGACGGGATCCTACGAGCAGTACTTC. Amino acids: CASSRTGSYEQYF.

The chain carries TRBV7-9 and TRBJ2-7, with D maybe TRBD1 (6 bases). The CDR3 has 13 amino acids. Trimming removed 4 bases from V and 4 bases from J, with 11 bases in between. Germline CDR1 and CDR2: SEHNR and FQNEAQ (reference sequence). The CDR3 reads CASSSIGGYEQYF. The CDR3 bases are TGTGCCAGCAGCTCGATAGGGGGATACGAGCAGTACTTC.

The V call is TRBV18, the J call TRBJ2-7; weak D call: TRBD1 (5 bases). The V gene's germline CDR1 is KGHSH and CDR2 LQKENI. Trimming stripped 3 bases from V and 3 bases from J, with 21 bases between. The CDR3 contains 17 residues. The CDR3 DNA is TGTGCCAGCTCACCTTGGGCTCAGGGTCATAGAGTCTACGAGCAGTACTTC. Translating it yields CASSPWAQGHRVYEQYF.

V gene TRBV10-3 combines with J gene TRBJ1-1; D not certain. This CDR3 comprises 14 residues. V was cut by 0 bases and J by 6 bases, with 11 bases left in between. CDR1 and CDR2 (germline): ENHRY, SYGVKD. The CDR3 protein is CAISESDGRAEAFF. As DNA, the CDR3 is TGTGCCATCAGTGAGTCGGACGGTCGGGCTGAAGCTTTCTTT.

The rearrangement uses TRBV14 and TRBJ2-5; D call uncertain. The CDR3 length is 16 residues. The V and J ends lost 0 bases and 2 bases respectively, with 13 bases between them. Germline V gene lookup returns CDR1 SGHDN and CDR2 FVKESK. CDR3 loop: CASSQESRPSQETQYF. The CDR3 nucleotides are TGTGCCAGCAGCCAAGAAAGTCGACCGAGTCAAGAGACCCAGTACTTC.

The chain combines TRBV11-2 with TRBJ1-1; no firm D call. Trimming took 1 base from V and 11 from J, leaving 14 bases between them. The CDR3 covers 13 residues. The V gene's germline CDR1 is SGHAT and CDR2 FQNNGV. The CDR3 protein is CASSLGTVTGAFF. The CDR3 DNA reads TGTGCCAGCAGCTTAGGTACGGTGACGGGGGCTTTCTTT.

Only one count was recorded for this clone. The genes are TRBV18 and TRBJ2-7; no definite D call. Trimming cost V 3 bases and J 3 bases, with 15 bases left between them. CDR1 is KGHSH and CDR2 is LQKENI in the germline V gene. The CDR3 extends over 15 amino acids. The CDR3 reads CASSPSASDVYEQYF. CDR3 nucleotide sequence: TGTGCCAGCTCACCCTCAGCCTCAGATGTCTACGAGCAGTACTTC.

The rearrangement links TRBV4-1 to TRBJ1-3; D uncertain. Germline values: CDR1 MGHRA, CDR2 YSYEKL. V was clipped by 0 bases and J by 7 bases, with 19 bases between them. The CDR3 is 17 amino acids. This chain's CDR3 is CASSQEAITRIGNTIYF. CDR3 coding DNA: TGCGCCAGCAGCCAAGAGGCGATAACTCGGATTGGGAACACCATATATTTT.

In nucleotides, the CDR3 is TGTGCCAGCCGGACCCTGAGGACTAGCGGACCCTACGAGCAGTACTTC. Protein: CASRTLRTSGPYEQYF. This chain joins TRBV7-9 and TRBJ2-7; TRBD2 matches 10 bases. Germline V gene lookup returns CDR1 SEHNR and CDR2 FQNEAQ (reference sequence). J was trimmed by 2 bases and V by 8 bases; bases with no gene match: 12. The CDR3 contains 16 residues.

The V call is TRBV5-1, the J call TRBJ2-5; D not certain. The CDR3 consists of 14 residues. CDR1 and CDR2 (germline): SGHRS, YFSETQ. Trimming removed 0 bases at V and 3 bases at J, with 9 bases between. The chain's CDR3 is CASSLVAGKETQYF. Written as DNA, the CDR3 is TGCGCCAGCAGCTTGGTGGCTGGTAAAGAGACCCAGTACTTC.

This clone was detected once. The rearrangement joins TRBV2 to TRBJ1-1; D gene uncertain. The CDR3 runs to 15 residues. Germline loops: CDR1 SNHLY, CDR2 FYNNEI. With 6 bases removed from V and 0 bases from J, the gap between germline ends came to 14 bases. The CDR3 loop reads CASSVLGSMNTEAFF. CDR3 DNA sequence: TGTGCCAGCAGCGTCCTAGGGTCCATGAACACTGAAGCTTTCTTT.

This clone appeared a single time. This chain connects TRBV11-1 to TRBJ1-3, with D unresolved. CDR1 and CDR2 (germline): SGHAT, FQDESV (reference sequence). This CDR3 has 15 residues. Trimming left V 1 base short and J 0 bases short, with 7 bases between. CDR3 sequence: CASSLVASSGNTIYF. DNA of the CDR3: TGTGCCAGCAGCTTAGTGGCCAGCTCTGGAAACACCATATATTTT.

This clone was counted only a few times. The rearrangement joins TRBV29-1 to TRBJ2-7; possibly TRBD1 or TRBD2 for D (5 bases each). The germline V gene has CDR1 SQVTM and CDR2 ANQGSEA. CDR3 length equals 12 residues. The V and J ends lost 7 bases and 2 bases respectively, with 12 bases between them. CDR3 DNA sequence: TGCAGCGGTACGGTGGGGGCCTACGAGCAGTACTTC. This translates into CSGTVGAYEQYF.

The gene calls are TRBV6-1 and TRBJ2-7, with D unresolved. This CDR3 has 12 residues. Germline V gives CDR1 MNHNS, CDR2 SASEGT. The ends were cut back, 4 bases at V and 4 bases at J, with 8 bases in the middle. The CDR3 sequence is CASSGYHYEQYF. The CDR3 region has the DNA TGTGCCAGCAGTGGATACCATTACGAGCAGTACTTC.

The chain has TRBV7-2 and TRBJ2-3; D is undetermined. Deletions cut 2 bases from V and 1 base from J, with 10 bases between. Germline lookup yields CDR1 SGHTA and CDR2 FQGNSA. The CDR3 is made up of 15 amino acids. The CDR3 coding sequence is TGTGCCAGCAGCTTATTTCTAGTCGGCACAGATACGCAGTATTTT. Translation gives CASSLFLVGTDTQYF.

The rearrangement uses TRBV7-9 and TRBJ1-2, with TRBD1 matching 7 bases. The J segment lost 4 bases and the V segment lost 3 bases, leaving 8 bases of the junction unmatched. The CDR3 loop spans 15 amino acids. CDR1 SEHNR and CDR2 FQNEAQ come from the germline V gene (reference sequence). CDR3 nucleotides: TGTGCCAGCAGCTTGGGCCAGGGGGTATCCTATGGCTACACCTTC. Translation: CASSLGQGVSYGYTF.